The clone carrying this TCR beta chain was seen a handful of times. Antigen: not known. In terms of origin and age, donors were healthy Caucasian individuals from Russia aged roughly 6 to 100. These data belong to a study of blood T cells in healthy people across ages. Study-level results: No conclusive comparison of naive versus antigen-experienced cells was possible with unsorted PBMCs.

Next came a second PCR, run for about 6 to 12 cycles, which used a sample-barcoded 5' primer along with a J-beta primer mix. TCRdb re-derived calls from the 5' RACE reads in MiXCR, one entry per CDR3 protein. Of about 650,000 distinct CDR3 sequences in the sample, approximately 29% were seen once. The ends lost 2 bases at V and 10 bases at J; junction bases unmatched: 17. CDR3 length equals 17 residues. In germline, CDR1 is KGHSH, CDR2 LQKENI. The specimen was blood. The receptor's source is a woman at least 80 years old in good health. The V gene is TRBV18, the J gene TRBJ1-2; 9 bases are shared with TRBD1. The CDR3 spells CASSPYVMDRGLMVYTF. CDR3 bases: TGTGCCAGCTCACCATACGTTATGGACAGGGGACTAATGGTCTACACCTTC. Full variable domain (remainder filled in from reference TRBV18 and TRBJ1-2): NAGVMQNPRHLVRRRGQEARLRCSPMKGHSHVYWYRQLPEEGLKFMVYLQKENIIDESGMPKERFSAEFPKEGPSILRIQQVVRGDSAAYFCASSPYVMDRGLMVYTFGSGTRLTVV.